This is a list of T cell receptor beta chains from one sample in a study of T-cell memory formation after mild COVID-19. In TCRdb, the 5' RACE reads were re-called with MiXCR into one record per CDR3 protein. The sample consists of under 300,000 distinct CDR3 sequences, around 10% of them appearing once. Sequencing was performed on PBMCs or a T cell subset sorted from them (not recorded which). These receptors originate from a man aged 18-30 years who had mild COVID-19 (a few samples of this study predate the infection). Cell type and time point are not known. Each CDR3 is given without its conserved first and last residue. D genes are given only for firm matches.

j_gene	v_gene	d_gene	CDR3aa
TRBJ1-1	TRBV29-1	NA	SDKWQFEAF
TRBJ2-7	TRBV6-5	TRBD1	ASRTGTAGEQY
TRBJ2-7	TRBV28	TRBD1	ASRTGQGAYEQY
TRBJ2-3	TRBV6-5	NA	ASRRRGGRGTDTQY
TRBJ2-2	TRBV24-1	NA	ATSPGPATGELF
TRBJ2-3	TRBV20-1	NA	SAPKQPSTDTQY
TRBJ1-5	TRBV7-2	TRBD1	ASSLAPGQGGQPQH
TRBJ2-7	TRBV29-1	NA	SVEGGLYEQY
TRBJ2-7	TRBV7-8	TRBD1	ASWDRGREQY
TRBJ1-1	TRBV20-1	NA	SAREGGWSTEAF
TRBJ1-6	TRBV2	NA	ASRTLGSDGPLH
TRBJ1-1	TRBV6-6	TRBD1	ASSYERGLYTEAF
TRBJ2-3	TRBV7-6	NA	ASSSTSGYTQY
TRBJ2-5	TRBV5-6	NA	ASSFHSETQY
TRBJ1-2	TRBV12-3/TRBV12-4	NA	ASTPQRGGIYGYT
TRBJ2-3	TRBV20-1	TRBD2	SAAGTSGDTQY
TRBJ1-6	TRBV27	TRBD1	ASSAGQGTYNSPLH
TRBJ2-3	TRBV29-1	TRBD1	SERTGERDTQY
TRBJ1-3	TRBV6-5	TRBD1	ASSYSTPGLDRGGNTIY
TRBJ1-1	TRBV9	NA	ASSAGGRTEAF
TRBJ2-3	TRBV7-9	NA	ASSLVASTDTQY
TRBJ2-5	TRBV7-9	TRBD2	ASSRRLAGTQETQY
TRBJ2-2	TRBV4-3	NA	ASSQDWAAVGTGELF
TRBJ2-2	TRBV7-3	NA	ASSLRWTGELF
TRBJ2-3	TRBV20-1	NA	SAPGPYTDTQY
TRBJ2-2	TRBV5-1	NA	ASSLERGNTGELF
TRBJ2-1	TRBV4-3	NA	ASSQESSGKYNEQF
TRBJ1-3	TRBV4-1	NA	ASRPGPQSGNTIY
TRBJ2-5	TRBV20-1	NA	SARGWQIETQY
TRBJ1-5	TRBV7-6	TRBD1	ASSLGQGAGQPQH
TRBJ2-1	TRBV24-1	NA	ATSGQGGRYEQF
TRBJ2-7	TRBV7-2	NA	ASSLIDRDEQY
TRBJ1-2	TRBV7-3	NA	ASSPSSTSTYGYT
TRBJ2-2	TRBV27	NA	ASRTQLRNTGELF
TRBJ2-5	TRBV6-5	TRBD2	ASSYSRLAGGEETQY
TRBJ1-1	TRBV18	NA	ASSPVGGRNAEAF
TRBJ2-7	TRBV29-1	TRBD2	SVSGLAGSYEQY
TRBJ2-3	TRBV20-1	NA	SARFHTNTDTQY
TRBJ2-7	TRBV6-1	TRBD1	ASSRQGEKY
TRBJ2-1	TRBV6-2/TRBV6-3	TRBD2	ASSYSSGGNNEQF
TRBJ1-1	TRBV4-1	NA	ASSQETVQGLNTEAF
TRBJ1-5	TRBV7-2	NA	ASSAGRGIGSQPQH